This T cell receptor (beta chain) was obtained from a study of T cell changes during pregnancy in multiple sclerosis. Trimming left V 5 bases short and J 5 bases short, with 9 bases between. This CDR3 is built from 12 residues. CDR1 and CDR2 from the germline V gene are MNHEY and SMNVEV (reference sequence). TCRdb's table, derived via immunoSEQ multiplex PCR, lists solely in-frame clones and lacks some. In the table there are 60,000 or so clones, roughly nine tenths of which are singletons. This rearrangement joins TRBV27 to TRBJ1-2, with D perhaps matching TRBD1 (5 bases). The sequences come from CD4+ T cells from peripheral blood mononuclear cells, collected after pregnancy. The clonotype originates from a female donor in good health, enrolled as a control in a pregnancy study. The CDR3 DNA is TGTGCCAGCAGTATGACAGATTATGGCTACACCTTC. It codes for CASSMTDYGYTF.